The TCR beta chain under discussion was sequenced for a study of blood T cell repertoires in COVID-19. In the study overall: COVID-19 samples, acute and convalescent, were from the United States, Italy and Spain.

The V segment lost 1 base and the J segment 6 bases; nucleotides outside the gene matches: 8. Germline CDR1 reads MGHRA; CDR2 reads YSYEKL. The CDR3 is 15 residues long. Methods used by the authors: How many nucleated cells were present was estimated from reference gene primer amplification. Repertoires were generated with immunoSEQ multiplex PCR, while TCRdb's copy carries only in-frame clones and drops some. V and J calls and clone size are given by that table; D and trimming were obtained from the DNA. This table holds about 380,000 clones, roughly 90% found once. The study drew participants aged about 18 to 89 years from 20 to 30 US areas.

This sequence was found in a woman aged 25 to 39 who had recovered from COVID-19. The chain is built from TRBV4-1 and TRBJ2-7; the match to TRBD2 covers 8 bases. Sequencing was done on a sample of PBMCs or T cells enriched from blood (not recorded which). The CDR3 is CASSQVGAGGTEQYF. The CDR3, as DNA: TGCGCCAGCAGCCAAGTTGGGGCGGGAGGTACCGAGCAGTACTTC.